This T cell receptor beta chain was found in a study of molecular identifiers for immune sequencing clone quantification. Via MiXCR, TCRdb re-called the PCR reads, giving one row per CDR3 protein. This table holds some 680,000 distinct CDR3 sequences, less than 30% found once. This clonotype was observed a few times. Trimming left V 5 bases short and J 7 bases short, with 24 bases between. This CDR3 is 17 amino acids long. The chain joins TRBV12-3 or TRBV12-4 to TRBJ2-1; D is uncertain. Input material: naive CD8+ T cells from blood, with Jurkat cell RNA spiked in. Subset: FACS-sorted CD8+CD4-CCR7+CD45RA+ naive T cells. The sequence was obtained from a human donor in good health. Some libraries in this study had Jurkat cell RNA spiked in. CDR3 nucleotides: TGTGCCAGCAGTGGCGACGCGGCTATGAGCGCCGTGAATGAGCAGTTCTTC. This gives the protein CASSGDAAMSAVNEQFF.